A selection of T cell receptor beta chains follows, all from one sample in a study of T cells in Graves' hyperthyroidism and ophthalmopathy. TCRdb re-derived calls from the multiplex PCR reads in MiXCR, one entry per CDR3 protein. This repertoire shows about 200,000 distinct CDR3 sequences, around 19% found once; its top ten account for 35% to 50%. Sequenced input: blood. The receptors originated from a middle-aged man with Graves' hyperthyroidism. Both conserved end residues are trimmed from each CDR3. Fields, in order: V gene, CDR3 protein.

TRBV7-2	ASSLVREEKLF
TRBV28	ASSLLVGDRGALGYT
TRBV6-2/TRBV6-3	ASSYGGPVYGYT
TRBV5-1	ASRSTSGSVEETQY
TRBV4-3	ASSQETGGYTGELF
TRBV27	ASGRSWRGSQGYGYT
TRBV7-3	ASAQGAGANVLT
TRBV6-2/TRBV6-3	ASSYSGRSIYEQY
TRBV6-5	ASSTQMTGGNQPQH
TRBV20-1	SARGRSSYEQY
TRBV7-2	ASRVAGGKETQY
TRBV27	ASSFWTGANVLT
TRBV6-2/TRBV6-3	ASSYSGLAGRNEQF
TRBV5-1	ASSPPGGDTEAF
TRBV6-1	ASKDRGKDGYT
TRBV6-2/TRBV6-3	ASSAPGTGTEAF
TRBV28	ASRPGGQNTGELF
TRBV6-1	ASSSPALYEQY
TRBV6-2/TRBV6-3	ASSYSRDSLHNEQF
TRBV12-3/TRBV12-4	ASSLGQGLSSPLH
TRBV18	ASSPLAGGQGEQF
TRBV28	ASIDSNEQF
TRBV20-1	SASGGNGMADTQY
TRBV3-1	ASSQGDRGPGGYT
TRBV6-5	ASSPDSLNTGELF
TRBV20-1	SARGRASGVNTQY
TRBV7-9	ASSRDRLYEQY
TRBV7-3	ASSQIQGNEQF
TRBV2	ASSSGQEQETQY
TRBV20-1	SARANEGRNYGYT
TRBV4-2	ASSQDYRSTYKQY
TRBV12-3/TRBV12-4	ASNTGTVEQY
TRBV29-1	SGGQGAPYEQY
TRBV28	ASSTGQQPNEKLF
TRBV28	ATHSAGTTDTQY
TRBV6-1	ASKRGSEQY
TRBV30	AWSRHTNTGELF